The clone carrying this T cell receptor beta chain occurred many times. Its antigen is currently unknown. This sample is part of a study of T-cell reconstitution after alpha-beta-depleted transplantation in children. CDR3 length: 16 amino acids. The germline V gene has CDR1 MNHEY and CDR2 SVGEGT. V lost 2 bases, J lost 2 bases, and 4 bases stayed unmatched. General study findings and limits: The main origin of T-cell counts and diversity one year after transplant was newly produced T cells. After transplant, at about two months, alpha-beta T cells were reportedly derived from several hundred expanded graft clones.

TCRbeta library preparation incorporated unique molecular identifiers. TCRdb reanalysed the PCR reads using MiXCR and keeps one entry per CDR3 protein. Among 450,000 to 600,000 distinct CDR3 sequences listed, approximately 12% were seen once. This sequence joins TRBV6-2 or TRBV6-3 and TRBJ2-3; 10 nucleotides line up with TRBD2. The origin of this receptor is a male patient under 18 who had a stem cell transplant for acute myeloid leukemia, so the T cells may come from the graft donor. This specimen was PBMCs, mostly from graft donor cells, taken 360 days after TCRalphabeta/CD19-depleted stem cell transplant. The CDR3 DNA reads TGTGCCAGCAGTTACGCTAGCGGGAGTGACACAGATACGCAGTATTTT. Protein sequence: CASSYASGSDTDTQYF.